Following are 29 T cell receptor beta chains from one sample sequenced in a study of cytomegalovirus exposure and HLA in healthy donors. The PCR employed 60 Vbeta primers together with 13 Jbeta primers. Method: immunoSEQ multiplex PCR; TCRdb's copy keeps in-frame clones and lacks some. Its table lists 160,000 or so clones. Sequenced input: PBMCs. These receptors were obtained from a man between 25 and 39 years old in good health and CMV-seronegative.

CDR3 coding DNA: TGTGCCAGCTCACCAAACCCGGGAGCGAGCACAGATACGCAGTATTTT. Translation: CASSPNPGASTDTQYF. The chain joins TRBV18 to TRBJ2-3; D is perhaps TRBD2 (6 bases). With 2 bases removed from V and 0 bases from J, the gap between germline ends came to 12 bases. From germline, CDR1 is KGHSH and CDR2 LQKENI. The CDR3 is 16 amino acids.

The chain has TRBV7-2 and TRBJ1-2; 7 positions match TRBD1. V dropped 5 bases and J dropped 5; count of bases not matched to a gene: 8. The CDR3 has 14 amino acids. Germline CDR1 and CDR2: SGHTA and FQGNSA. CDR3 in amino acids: CASSEGGMGYGYTF. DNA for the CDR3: TGTGCCAGCAGCGAAGGGGGCATGGGGTATGGCTACACCTTC.

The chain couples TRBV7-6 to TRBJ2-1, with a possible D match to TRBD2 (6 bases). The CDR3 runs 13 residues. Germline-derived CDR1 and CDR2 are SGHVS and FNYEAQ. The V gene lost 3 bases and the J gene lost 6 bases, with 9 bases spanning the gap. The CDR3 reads CASSFGDFNEQFF. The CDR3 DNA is TGTGCCAGCAGCTTCGGGGACTTCAATGAGCAGTTCTTC.

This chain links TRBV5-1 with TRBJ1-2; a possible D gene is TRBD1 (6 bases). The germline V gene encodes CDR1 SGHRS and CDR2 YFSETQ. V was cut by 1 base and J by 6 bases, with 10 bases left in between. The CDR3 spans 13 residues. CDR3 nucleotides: TGCGCCAGCAGCTTGCAGGGGAGAGATGGCTACACCTTC. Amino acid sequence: CASSLQGRDGYTF.

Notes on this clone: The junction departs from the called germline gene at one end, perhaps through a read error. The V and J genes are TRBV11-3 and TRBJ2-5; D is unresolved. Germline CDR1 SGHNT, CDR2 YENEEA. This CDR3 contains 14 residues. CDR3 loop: CASSASRNQGTQYF. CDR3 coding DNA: TGTGCCAGCAGCGCCTCTAGGAACCAAGGGACCCAGTACTTC. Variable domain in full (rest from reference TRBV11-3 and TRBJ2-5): EAGVVQSPRYKIIEKKQPVAFWCNPISGHNTLYWYLQNLGQGPELLIRYENEEAVDDSQLPKDRFSAERLKGVDSTLKIQPAELGDSAVYLCASSASRNQGTQYFGPGTRLLVL.

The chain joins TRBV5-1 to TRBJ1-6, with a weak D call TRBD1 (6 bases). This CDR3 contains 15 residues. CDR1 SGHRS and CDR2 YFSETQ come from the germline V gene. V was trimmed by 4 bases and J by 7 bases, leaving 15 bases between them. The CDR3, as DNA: TGCGCCAGCAGCCAGGACAGCCACCTAAATTCACCCCTCCACTTT. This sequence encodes CASSQDSHLNSPLHF. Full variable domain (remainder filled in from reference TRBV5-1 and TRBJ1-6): KAGVTQTPRYLIKTRGQQVTLSCSPISGHRSVSWYQQTPGQGLQFLFEYFSETQRNKGNFPGRFSGRQFSNSRSEMNVSTLELGDSALYLCASSQDSHLNSPLHFGNGTRLTVT.

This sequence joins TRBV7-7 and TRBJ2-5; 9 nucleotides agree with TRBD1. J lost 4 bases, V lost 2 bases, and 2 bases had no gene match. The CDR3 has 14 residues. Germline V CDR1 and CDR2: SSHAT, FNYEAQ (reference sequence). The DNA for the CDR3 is TGTGCCAGCAGCTTACGACAGGGGGTAGAGACCCAGTACTTC. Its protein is CASSLRQGVETQYF.

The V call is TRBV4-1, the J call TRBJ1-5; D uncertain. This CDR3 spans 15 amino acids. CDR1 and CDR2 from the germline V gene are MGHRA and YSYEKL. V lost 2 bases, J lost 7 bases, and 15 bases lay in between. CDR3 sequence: CASSQTVGAGQPQHF. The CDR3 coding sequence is TGCGCCAGCAGCCAAACGGTAGGAGCGGGCCAGCCCCAGCATTTT.

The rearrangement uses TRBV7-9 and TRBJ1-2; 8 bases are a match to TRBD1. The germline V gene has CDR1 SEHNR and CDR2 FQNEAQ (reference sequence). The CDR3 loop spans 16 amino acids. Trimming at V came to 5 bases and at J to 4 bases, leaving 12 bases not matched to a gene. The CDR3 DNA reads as TGTGCCAGCAGCCCAGAAACAGGGGGAGGGGTCTATGGCTACACCTTC. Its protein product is CASSPETGGGVYGYTF.

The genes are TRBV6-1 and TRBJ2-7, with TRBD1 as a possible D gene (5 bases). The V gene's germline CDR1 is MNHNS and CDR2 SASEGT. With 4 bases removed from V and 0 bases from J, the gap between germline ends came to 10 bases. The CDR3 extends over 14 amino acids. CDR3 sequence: CASSGGRASYEQYF. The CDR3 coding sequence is TGTGCCAGCAGTGGGGGCAGGGCCTCCTACGAGCAGTACTTC.

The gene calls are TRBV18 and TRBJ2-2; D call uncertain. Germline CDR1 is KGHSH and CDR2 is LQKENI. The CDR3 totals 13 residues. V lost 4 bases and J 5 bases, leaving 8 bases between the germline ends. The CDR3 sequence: CASSLSDTGELFF. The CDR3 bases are TGTGCCAGCTCACTGTCAGATACCGGGGAGCTGTTTTTT.

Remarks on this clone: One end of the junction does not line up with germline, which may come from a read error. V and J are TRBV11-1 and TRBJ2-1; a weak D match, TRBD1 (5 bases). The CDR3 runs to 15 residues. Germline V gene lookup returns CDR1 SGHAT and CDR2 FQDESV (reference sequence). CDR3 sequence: CASTLYDSSDNEQFF. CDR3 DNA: TGTGCCAGCACCTTATACGACAGCTCGGACAATGAGCAGTTCTTC. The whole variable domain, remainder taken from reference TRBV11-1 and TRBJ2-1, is EAEVAQSPRYKITEKSQAVAFWCDPISGHATLYWYRQILGQGPELLVQFQDESVVDDSQLPKDRFSAERLKGVDSTLKIQPAELGDSAMYLCASTLYDSSDNEQFFGPGTRLTVL.

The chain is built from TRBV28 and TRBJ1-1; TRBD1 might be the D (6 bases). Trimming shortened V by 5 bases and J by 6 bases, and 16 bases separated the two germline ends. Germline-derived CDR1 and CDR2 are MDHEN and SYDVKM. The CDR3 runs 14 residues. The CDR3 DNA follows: TGTGCCAGCAGTGCTTGCCTCAGGGGATCTGAAGCTTTCTTT. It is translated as CASSACLRGSEAFF.

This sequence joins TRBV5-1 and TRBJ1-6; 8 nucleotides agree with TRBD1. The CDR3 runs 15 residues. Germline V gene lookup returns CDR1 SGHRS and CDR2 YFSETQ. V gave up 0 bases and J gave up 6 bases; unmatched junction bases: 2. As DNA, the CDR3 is TGCGCCAGCAGCTTGGCCGACAGGGGTAATTCACCCCTCCACTTT. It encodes CASSLADRGNSPLHF.

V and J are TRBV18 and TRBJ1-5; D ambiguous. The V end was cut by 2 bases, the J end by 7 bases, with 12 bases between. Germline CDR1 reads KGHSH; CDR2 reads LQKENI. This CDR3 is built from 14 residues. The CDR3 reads CASSPGRIGQPQHF. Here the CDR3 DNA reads TGTGCCAGCTCACCAGGGAGGATTGGGCAGCCCCAGCATTTT.

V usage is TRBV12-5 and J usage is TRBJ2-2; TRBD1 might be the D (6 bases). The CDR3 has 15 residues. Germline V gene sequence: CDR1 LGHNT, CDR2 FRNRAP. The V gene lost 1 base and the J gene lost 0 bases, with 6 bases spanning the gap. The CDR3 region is CASGLGTANTGELFF. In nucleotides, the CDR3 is TGTGCTAGTGGTTTGGGGACAGCGAACACCGGGGAGCTGTTTTTT.

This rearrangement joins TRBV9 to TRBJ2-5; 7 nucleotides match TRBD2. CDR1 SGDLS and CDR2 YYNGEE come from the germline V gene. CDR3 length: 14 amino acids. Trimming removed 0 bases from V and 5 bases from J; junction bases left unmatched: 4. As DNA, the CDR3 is TGTGCCAGCAGCGTAGGGGGGGGAGGCGAGACCCAGTACTTC. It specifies CASSVGGGGETQYF.

CDR3 sequence (DNA): TGCGCCAGCAGCTTGTTCGGGCAGGGGGCGGAAGAGCAGTACTTC. Residues: CASSLFGQGAEEQYF. V usage is TRBV5-1 and J usage is TRBJ2-7, with 8 bases fitting TRBD1. V gave up 1 base and J gave up 7 bases; unmatched junction bases: 10. The CDR3 length is 15 residues. The germline V gene encodes CDR1 SGHRS and CDR2 YFSETQ. Using reference TRBV5-1 and TRBJ2-7 for the parts outside the CDR3, the full variable domain is KAGVTQTPRYLIKTRGQQVTLSCSPISGHRSVSWYQQTPGQGLQFLFEYFSETQRNKGNFPGRFSGRQFSNSRSEMNVSTLELGDSALYLCASSLFGQGAEEQYFGPGTRLTVT.

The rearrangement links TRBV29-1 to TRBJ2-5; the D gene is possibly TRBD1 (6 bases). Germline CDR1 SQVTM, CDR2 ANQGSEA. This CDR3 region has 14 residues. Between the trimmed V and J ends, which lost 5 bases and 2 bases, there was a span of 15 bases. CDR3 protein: CSVTGAGQQETQYF. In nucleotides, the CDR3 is TGCAGCGTTACTGGAGCTGGACAGCAAGAGACCCAGTACTTC.

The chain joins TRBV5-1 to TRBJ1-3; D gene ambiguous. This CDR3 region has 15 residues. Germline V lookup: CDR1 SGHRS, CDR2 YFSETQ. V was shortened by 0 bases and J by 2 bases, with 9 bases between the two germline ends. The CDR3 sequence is CASSLAFTAGNTIYF. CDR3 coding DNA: TGCGCCAGCAGCTTGGCCTTCACAGCTGGAAACACCATATATTTT.

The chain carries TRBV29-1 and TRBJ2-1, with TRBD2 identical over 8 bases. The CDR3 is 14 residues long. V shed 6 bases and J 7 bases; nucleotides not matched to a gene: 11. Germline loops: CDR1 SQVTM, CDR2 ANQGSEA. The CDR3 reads CSVEKATSVNEQFF. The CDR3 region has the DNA TGCAGCGTGGAAAAGGCGACTAGCGTTAATGAGCAGTTCTTC.

The DNA of the CDR3 is TGTGCCAGTAGTATAGTGGGACTAGCGGGAGTTGGAGAGACCCAGTACTTC. Protein product: CASSIVGLAGVGETQYF. The chain joins TRBV19 to TRBJ2-5, with TRBD2 matching over 14 bases. Germline V CDR1 and CDR2: LNHDA, SQIVND (reference sequence). CDR3 length: 17 amino acids. V shed 1 base, J shed 4 bases, and the junction held 5 bases outside the gene matches.

The CDR3: CASSSKRWEGQYF. CDR3 coding DNA: TGTGCCAGCAGCTCAAAAAGGTGGGAGGGCCAGTACTTC. This chain connects TRBV28 to TRBJ2-7, with 7 bases aligning to TRBD2. The CDR3 loop spans 13 amino acids. The germline V gene encodes CDR1 MDHEN and CDR2 SYDVKM. Trimming cost V 6 bases and J 10 bases; bases outside gene matches: 12.

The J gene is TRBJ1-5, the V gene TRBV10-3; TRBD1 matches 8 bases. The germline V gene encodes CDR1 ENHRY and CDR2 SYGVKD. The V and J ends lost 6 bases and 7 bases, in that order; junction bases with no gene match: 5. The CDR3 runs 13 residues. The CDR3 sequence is CAIRGTGGQPQHF. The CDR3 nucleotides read TGTGCCATCAGAGGGACAGGAGGCCAGCCCCAGCATTTT.

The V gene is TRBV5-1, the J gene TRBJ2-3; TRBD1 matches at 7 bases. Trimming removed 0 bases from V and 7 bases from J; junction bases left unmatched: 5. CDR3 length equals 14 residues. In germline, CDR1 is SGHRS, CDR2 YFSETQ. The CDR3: CASSLDRGRHTQYF. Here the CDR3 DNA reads TGCGCCAGCAGCTTGGACAGGGGTAGGCATACGCAGTATTTT.

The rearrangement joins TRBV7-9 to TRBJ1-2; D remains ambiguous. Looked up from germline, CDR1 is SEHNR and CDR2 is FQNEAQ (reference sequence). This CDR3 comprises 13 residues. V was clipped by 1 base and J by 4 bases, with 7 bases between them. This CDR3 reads CASSLDSLYGYTF. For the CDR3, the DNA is TGTGCCAGCAGCTTAGACAGCCTCTATGGCTACACCTTC.

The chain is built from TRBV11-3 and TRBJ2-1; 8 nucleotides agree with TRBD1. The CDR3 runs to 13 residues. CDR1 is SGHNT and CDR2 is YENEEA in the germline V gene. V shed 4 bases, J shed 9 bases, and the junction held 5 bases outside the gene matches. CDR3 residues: CASSSRGLGEQFF. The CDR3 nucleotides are TGTGCCAGCAGCTCCAGGGGGCTGGGTGAGCAGTTCTTC. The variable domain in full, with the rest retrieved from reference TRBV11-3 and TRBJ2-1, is EAGVVQSPRYKIIEKKQPVAFWCNPISGHNTLYWYLQNLGQGPELLIRYENEEAVDDSQLPKDRFSAERLKGVDSTLKIQPAELGDSAVYLCASSSRGLGEQFFGPGTRLTVL.

CDR3 coding DNA: TGTGCCAGCAGCGTCGCCGGGACAGGGTTTTACGAGCAGTACTTC. Translation gives CASSVAGTGFYEQYF. The chain joins TRBV9 to TRBJ2-7; the match to TRBD1 covers 9 bases. Trimming took 2 bases from V and 4 from J; bases not matched to a gene: 7. Germline V gene lookup returns CDR1 SGDLS and CDR2 YYNGEE. This CDR3 spans 15 amino acids. The full variable domain, in which reference TRBV9 and TRBJ2-7 provide the parts outside the CDR3, is DSGVTQTPKHLITATGQRVTLRCSPRSGDLSVYWYQQSLDQGLQFLIQYYNGEERAKGNILERFSAQQFPDLHSELNLSSLELGDSALYFCASSVAGTGFYEQYFGPGTRLTVT.

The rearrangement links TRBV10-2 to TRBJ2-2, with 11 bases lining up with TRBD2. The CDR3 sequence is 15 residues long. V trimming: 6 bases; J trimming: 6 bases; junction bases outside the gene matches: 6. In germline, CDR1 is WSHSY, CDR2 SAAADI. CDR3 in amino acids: CASRLAGGPAGELFF. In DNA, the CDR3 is TGCGCCAGCAGATTAGCGGGAGGGCCCGCCGGGGAGCTGTTTTTT.